Presented here are 20 T cell receptor beta chains from one specimen sequenced in a study of blood T cell repertoires in COVID-19. Assay used: immunoSEQ multiplex PCR; TCRdb lists only in-frame clones, some missing. This sample carries over 150,000 clones, around 83% of them seen once, and the ten largest clones take under 8%. The material sequenced was PBMCs or T cells enriched from blood (not recorded which). The source of these receptors is a man aged 35-49 years who had recovered from COVID-19.

This chain connects TRBV6-5 to TRBJ1-6; 7 bases fit TRBD1. Trimming took 8 bases from V and 6 from J; bases not matched to a gene: 7. The germline V gene has CDR1 MNHEY and CDR2 SVGAGI. The CDR3 contains 14 residues. DNA for the CDR3: TGTGCCAGCTGGACCGGGACAGCTAATTCACCCCTCCACTTT. It is translated as CASWTGTANSPLHF.

This rearrangement joins TRBV6-5 to TRBJ1-6; TRBD1 aligns across 7 bases. The J segment lost 8 bases and the V segment lost 7 bases, leaving 8 bases of the junction unmatched. CDR3 size: 14 residues. Germline-derived CDR1 and CDR2 are MNHEY and SVGAGI. CDR3 loop: CASKPQGTYSPLHF. For the CDR3, the DNA is TGTGCCAGCAAGCCACAGGGGACATATTCACCCCTCCACTTT.

V usage is TRBV28 and J usage is TRBJ2-7; 8 bases fit TRBD2. The CDR3 loop spans 17 amino acids. J was trimmed by 5 bases and V by 2 bases; bases with no gene match: 14. Germline values: CDR1 MDHEN, CDR2 SYDVKM. The chain's CDR3 is CASSLSIGAGDLNEQYF. CDR3 DNA: TGTGCCAGCAGTTTAAGTATCGGAGCGGGAGATCTCAACGAGCAGTACTTC.

This chain connects TRBV6-5 to TRBJ1-6, with 7 bases that match TRBD1. Germline V gives CDR1 MNHEY, CDR2 SVGAGI. The CDR3 runs 14 residues. Trimming took 7 bases from V and 6 from J; bases not matched to a gene: 6. The CDR3 bases are TGTGCCAGCAACCCGACAGGGATTAATTCACCCCTCCACTTT. Amino acids: CASNPTGINSPLHF.

V usage is TRBV24-1 and J usage is TRBJ1-2; TRBD1 agrees at 9 bases. Germline CDR1 reads KGHDR; CDR2 reads SFDVKD. The CDR3 is 15 residues long. V was pared by 5 bases and J by 8 bases, with 11 bases of the junction left unmatched. CDR3: CATSVAGTGFRGYTF. DNA of the CDR3: TGTGCCACCAGTGTAGCAGGGACAGGGTTTAGGGGCTACACCTTC.

The J gene is TRBJ1-1, the V gene TRBV5-1, with D unclear. Germline V gene lookup returns CDR1 SGHRS and CDR2 YFSETQ. Trimming took off 1 base at V and 0 bases at J, with 4 bases between the two ends. CDR3 length equals 13 residues. In DNA form, the CDR3 reads TGCGCCAGCAGCTTGTACTTGAACACTGAAGCTTTCTTT. It specifies CASSLYLNTEAFF.

The V and J genes are TRBV28 and TRBJ2-1; the D gene is possibly TRBD1 (5 bases). Germline assignment: CDR1 MDHEN and CDR2 SYDVKM. The CDR3 is made up of 17 amino acids. The V end was cut by 2 bases, the J end by 4 bases, with 18 bases between. This CDR3 is CASSLTVRSREYNEQFF. The CDR3 DNA reads TGTGCCAGCAGTTTAACGGTTCGGTCCAGGGAATACAATGAGCAGTTCTTC.

The rearrangement uses TRBV9 and TRBJ1-2; D possibly corresponds to TRBD1 (6 bases). Germline-derived CDR1 and CDR2 are SGDLS and YYNGEE. The CDR3 is made up of 14 amino acids. V lost 3 bases to trimming and J lost 6 bases, with 15 bases between them. The CDR3 sequence is CASSERQDRDGYTF. CDR3 sequence (DNA): TGTGCCAGCAGCGAAAGACAGGATAGAGATGGCTACACCTTC.

The chain carries TRBV15 and TRBJ2-7, with D perhaps matching TRBD2 (6 bases). Per the germline V gene, CDR1 is LNHNV and CDR2 is YYDKDF (reference sequence). The V gene lost 5 bases and the J gene lost 2 bases, with 22 bases spanning the gap. The CDR3 length is 17 residues. The chain's CDR3 is CATSGSRLAPGAYEQYF. CDR3 sequence (DNA): TGTGCCACCAGCGGGAGTAGGCTAGCGCCGGGGGCCTACGAGCAGTACTTC.

The chain has TRBV4-1 and TRBJ2-2, with D maybe TRBD2 (6 bases). CDR3 length: 15 amino acids. The V end was cut by 6 bases, the J end by 3 bases, with 14 bases between. Germline loops: CDR1 MGHRA, CDR2 YSYEKL. CDR3 sequence (DNA): TGCGCCAGCAGGCCCGGGACTTTGCACACCGGGGAGCTGTTTTTT. Its translation is CASRPGTLHTGELFF.

In its sample, this clone was seen a few times. The chain recombines TRBV7-6 with TRBJ2-2; TRBD2 might be the D (6 bases). The CDR3 has 16 residues. The germline V gene has CDR1 SGHVS and CDR2 FNYEAQ. V dropped 1 base and J dropped 7 bases, with 16 bases sitting between them. The CDR3 protein is CASSLGGTLYGGELFF. DNA for the CDR3: TGTGCCAGCAGCTTAGGGGGGACTCTCTACGGCGGGGAGCTGTTTTTT. Full variable domain (missing parts from reference TRBV7-6 and TRBJ2-2): GAGVSQSPRYKVTKRGQDVALRCDPISGHVSLYWYRQALGQGPEFLTYFNYEAQQDKSGLPNDRFSAERPEGSISTLTIQRTEQRDSAMYRCASSLGGTLYGGELFFGEGSRLTVL.

The chain joins TRBV5-1 to TRBJ2-3; D possibly corresponds to TRBD1 (5 bases). CDR3 size: 13 residues. The ends were cut back, 5 bases at V and 2 bases at J, with 9 bases in the middle. Germline assignment: CDR1 SGHRS and CDR2 YFSETQ. The CDR3 reads CASRDSFTDTQYF. The CDR3 DNA sequence: TGCGCCAGCAGAGACAGTTTCACAGATACGCAGTATTTT.

The chain joins TRBV20-1 to TRBJ2-1, with D possibly matching TRBD1 (6 bases). Trimming took off 3 bases at V and 15 bases at J, with 15 bases between the two ends. CDR3 size: 11 residues. Germline-derived CDR1 and CDR2 are DFQATT and SNEGSKA (reference sequence). The DNA for the CDR3 is TGCAGTGCTAGCGAAGAACAGGGTGCGTTCTTC. Its protein product is CSASEEQGAFF.

Regarding this clone: Relative to the germline gene, one junction end is altered; a read error may explain this. The rearrangement links TRBV5-6 to TRBJ1-2, with TRBD1 as a possible D gene (6 bases). Per germline, CDR1 SGHDT and CDR2 YYEEEE. There are 12 residues in the CDR3. In DNA form, the CDR3 reads TGTGCCAGCAGCTTTTCGACAACAGGGTCCGCCTTC. Protein: CASSFSTTGSAF.

This clone was seen once. This chain links TRBV12-3 or TRBV12-4 with TRBJ1-6; 9 bases line up with TRBD1. The V and J ends lost 8 bases and 11 bases, in that order; junction bases with no gene match: 7. The CDR3 contains 13 residues. The CDR3 reads CASRGQGQTPLHF. The DNA of the CDR3 is TGTGCCAGCCGGGGACAGGGCCAAACACCCCTCCACTTT.

The table lists this clone with a count of one. The chain carries TRBV6-1 and TRBJ1-6, with unresolved D. The germline V gene encodes CDR1 MNHNS and CDR2 SASEGT. The CDR3 is 14 amino acids. Trimming shortened V by 2 bases and J by 10 bases, and 12 bases separated the two germline ends. CDR3 in DNA: TGTGCCAGCAGTGAAACGGGTTTTCTGTCACCCCTCCACTTT. This encodes CASSETGFLSPLHF.

The rearrangement uses TRBV5-4 and TRBJ1-2; 10 bases map to TRBD1. The CDR3 contains 13 residues. With 7 bases clipped from V and 8 bases from J, the junction kept 8 bases outside the gene matches. Germline V gene lookup returns CDR1 SGHNT and CDR2 YYREEE (reference sequence). In nucleotides, the CDR3 is TGTGCCAGCGGAGGACAGGGGGTAGACGGCTACACCTTC. Protein: CASGGQGVDGYTF. Full variable domain (remainder filled in from reference TRBV5-4 and TRBJ1-2): ETGVTQSPTHLIKTRGQQVTLRCSSQSGHNTVSWYQQALGQGPQFIFQYYREEENGRGNFPPRFSGLQFPNYSSELNVNALELDDSALYLCASGGQGVDGYTFGSGTRLTVV.

This clone was observed a few times. The rearrangement links TRBV5-1 to TRBJ2-5; TRBD1 is a possible D gene (7 bases). Germline assignment: CDR1 SGHRS and CDR2 YFSETQ. The CDR3 is made up of 14 amino acids. V was clipped by 2 bases and J by 5 bases, with 13 bases between them. The CDR3 coding sequence is TGCGCCAGCAGCTTAAACTCAGGGGGGGAGACCCAGTACTTC. It yields the protein CASSLNSGGETQYF.

This chain links TRBV25-1 with TRBJ1-1; 9 bases align to TRBD1. CDR3 length equals 13 residues. Losses at the gene ends were 6 bases for V and 9 bases for J; bases not matched to a gene: 8. Germline CDR1 reads MGHDK; CDR2 reads SYGVNS. This chain's CDR3 is CASSLGQGLQAFF. The CDR3 DNA reads as TGTGCCAGCAGCCTCGGACAGGGGCTCCAAGCTTTCTTT.

In this sample, this clone turned up many times. The chain is built from TRBV4-1 and TRBJ2-5; 7 positions agree with TRBD2. Trimming removed 4 bases from V and 3 bases from J; junction bases left unmatched: 5. The CDR3 is 14 amino acids. Germline V gene lookup returns CDR1 MGHRA and CDR2 YSYEKL. The CDR3 DNA reads as TGCGCCAGCAGCCCTCGGGCGGGGGAAGAGACCCAGTACTTC. Translated, it gives CASSPRAGEETQYF.